This T cell receptor (beta chain) was observed in a study of blood T cell repertoires in COVID-19 (dated by TCRdb to 2020 to 2021). Background for the entire study: Collaborator samples came from the United States, Italy and Spain and covered acute and convalescent phases of COVID-19. The material from the prospective study consisted of cDNA or gDNA derived from T cells, B-cell-depleted T cells, or PBMCs. The dataset comprised deeply sampled blood TCRbeta repertoires from subjects exposed to, actively infected with, or recovered from COVID-19. The repertoires were released in a freely available public database intended as a resource for research on the immune response to SARS-CoV-2. The samples were drawn from two sources: the first 160 participants of the ongoing ImmuneRACE study, and about 1,300 subjects contributed by 6 global collaborators. Sample metadata almost always included a de-identified subject ID, COVID-19 status, age in years and sex. Where HLA class I and class II types were available, the types were taken from metadata supplied by the sample provider, not from assay-based typing. General findings and caveats noted by the study authors: The quantity of clinical and demographic metadata differed by source and by participant and was supplied without curation.

Regarding this clone: Its antigen is unknown. No much larger clone is present one base from it, and per-base qualities are unavailable. Distinct nucleotide sequences in the sample also encode this CDR3.

Whole blood was collected in K2EDTA tubes by collaborating institutions according to the institutions' own protocols. For TCRbeta analysis, collaborators shipped samples in one of three forms: frozen whole blood, isolated PBMCs, or DNA extracted from either of those sample types. The immunoSEQ Assay, a bias-controlled multiplex PCR, was used to amplify TCRbeta CDR3 regions from genomic DNA. As for the authors' bioinformatics: Nucleated cell counts per sample were estimated from amplification of reference gene primers within the assay. To quantify the absolute abundance of each unique TCRbeta CDR3 rearrangement, sequence reads were collapsed and filtered. For each sample, productive Simpson clonality was calculated by taking the square root of Simpson's diversity index across productive rearrangements. TCRdb limited this immuneACCESS table to in-frame rearrangements with V and J called. A share of clones is missing; checked studies link under half to unresolved V genes, and the rest is unexplained. The DNA was the basis for D and trimming; V, J and clone size are from that table. This sample comprises over 400,000 clones, approximately 83% of them detected only once. The ten biggest clones cover 3.2% of the sample.

CDR1 and CDR2 are drawn from the germline V gene: SGHRS, YFSETQ. Trimming at the junction amounts to 4 bases on V and 4 bases on J, and the germline ends lie 11 bases apart. The CDR3 numbers 13 residues from cysteine through phenylalanine. Solely the CDR3 DNA is kept, with 39 bases framed from the first base. The sequence came from a human donor in a cohort sampled during active COVID-19. The specimen sequenced was peripheral blood. The chain is made from TRBV5-1 and TRBJ1-1; TRBD1 is possibly the D segment (5 matching bases). The CDR3 amino acid sequence is: CASSSLRGTEAFF. In nucleotide form, the sequence is TGCGCCAGCAGCAGTCTTAGGGGCACTGAAGCTTTCTTT.